A single sample gave rise to the 16 T cell receptor beta chains below, sequenced in a study of cytomegalovirus exposure and HLA in healthy donors (dated by TCRdb to the late 2010s). Library prep was done by the immunoSEQ multiplex PCR assay. A mixture of 60 forward primers for TCR Vbeta segments and 13 reverse primers for TCR Jbeta segments was used in the multiplex PCR. TCRdb's version of the immuneACCESS table is confined to in-frame rearrangements and falls short of the full clone set. An unresolved V gene accounts for under half of the shortfall where checked; the remainder is of unknown origin. This sample lists 150,000 to 170,000 clones; around 75% were detected once. The ten largest clones capture about 1.3% of the sample. The sequenced sample consisted of PBMCs. These receptors were taken from a man younger than 35 in good health and CMV-seronegative.

This clone has only a few counts. The chain has TRBV27 and TRBJ1-5, with no clear D. V lost 4 bases and J lost 2, with 12 bases in between. The germline CDR1 and CDR2 sequences are MNHEY and SMNVEV (reference sequence). The CDR3 sequence is 15 residues long. CDR3 loop: CASSSSGERNQPQHF. DNA of the CDR3: TGTGCCAGCAGTTCCTCGGGAGAACGCAATCAGCCCCAGCATTTT.

The chain employs TRBV7-6 and TRBJ1-1; D remains ambiguous. Per germline, CDR1 SGHVS and CDR2 FNYEAQ. This CDR3 contains 14 residues. Trimming took off 5 bases at V and 1 base at J, with 11 bases between the two ends. The CDR3 sequence is CASSQAEGNTEAFF. DNA of the CDR3: TGTGCCAGCAGCCAGGCGGAGGGGAACACTGAAGCTTTCTTT. Drawing the rest from reference TRBV7-6 and TRBJ1-1, the complete variable domain is GAGVSQSPRYKVTKRGQDVALRCDPISGHVSLYWYRQALGQGPEFLTYFNYEAQQDKSGLPNDRFSAERPEGSISTLTIQRTEQRDSAMYRCASSQAEGNTEAFFGQGTRLTVV.

This clone was counted only a few times. This chain joins TRBV5-5 and TRBJ1-5; 7 bases map to TRBD1. The CDR3 covers 16 residues. Germline V lookup: CDR1 SGHKS, CDR2 YYEKEE (reference sequence). The V segment lost 8 bases and the J segment 8 bases; nucleotides outside the gene matches: 19. The CDR3 reads CARGTARRHGEEPQHF. The CDR3 coding sequence is TGTGCCAGGGGGACAGCCCGAAGGCACGGGGAGGAGCCCCAGCATTTT.

A single count supports this clone. The rearrangement links TRBV6-5 to TRBJ1-2; TRBD1 is a possible D gene (5 bases). In germline, CDR1 is MNHEY, CDR2 SVGAGI. This CDR3 contains 13 residues. V lost 6 bases and J 3 bases, leaving 11 bases between the germline ends. This chain's CDR3 is CASRLQEYYGYTF. In nucleotides, the CDR3 is TGTGCCAGCAGGCTACAGGAATACTATGGCTACACCTTC.

This sequence joins TRBV4-3 and TRBJ2-5; weak D call: TRBD2 (6 bases). Germline V gives CDR1 LGHNA, CDR2 YSLEER. The V gene lost 0 bases and the J gene lost 5 bases, with 22 bases spanning the gap. The CDR3 has 18 amino acids. The CDR3 DNA reads as TGCGCCAGCAGCCAAGAAAGTGGAGGGCTAGCAGGAGGGGAGACCCAGTACTTC. Translating it yields CASSQESGGLAGGETQYF.

This clone was detected a few times. V gene TRBV27 combines with J gene TRBJ2-7; tentatively, D is TRBD1 (6 bases). Germline CDR1 and CDR2: MNHEY and SMNVEV (reference sequence). This CDR3 is 13 amino acids long. Deletions cut 3 bases from V and 4 bases from J, with 10 bases between. The CDR3 region is CASSFVGAYEQYF. DNA for the CDR3: TGTGCCAGCAGTTTCGTGGGGGCGTACGAGCAGTACTTC.

This chain uses TRBV4-1 with TRBJ1-4; D is possibly TRBD1 (5 bases). The CDR3 length is 13 residues. V gave up 3 bases and J gave up 8 bases, with 10 bases separating them. CDR1 and CDR2 (germline): MGHRA, YSYEKL. Written as DNA, the CDR3 is TGCGCCAGCAGCCAGGCGGAGGGGGAAAAACTGTTTTTT. Its protein is CASSQAEGEKLFF.

This clone came up a few times. The J gene is TRBJ1-4, the V gene TRBV12-5, with D perhaps TRBD1 (5 bases). The length of the CDR3 is 16 residues. V was shortened by 1 base and J by 8 bases, with 17 bases between the two germline ends. From germline, CDR1 is LGHNT and CDR2 FRNRAP. The CDR3 bases are TGTGCTAGTGGTTTGGGCGTCGGGGGGGGAGGAGAAAAACTGTTTTTT. Translating it yields CASGLGVGGGGEKLFF.

The chain employs TRBV28 and TRBJ2-7; 11 bases agree with TRBD2. The CDR3 is 17 residues long. Germline assignment: CDR1 MDHEN and CDR2 SYDVKM. V shed 6 bases, J shed 2 bases, and the junction held 12 bases outside the gene matches. The CDR3: CASRATSGSLEAYEQYF. As DNA, the CDR3 is TGTGCCAGCAGAGCTACTAGCGGGAGTCTCGAGGCCTACGAGCAGTACTTC.

This chain joins TRBV7-9 and TRBJ2-6; the D gene is possibly TRBD1 (6 bases). This CDR3 is built from 16 residues. Trimming took 6 bases from V and 4 from J, leaving 16 bases between them. CDR1 and CDR2 from the germline V gene are SEHNR and FQNEAQ (reference sequence). The DNA for the CDR3 is TGTGCCAGCAGTCCACCCAGGGGAGCGGGGGCCAACGTCCTGACTTTC. Protein sequence: CASSPPRGAGANVLTF.

The V and J genes are TRBV2 and TRBJ2-1, with 11 nucleotides matching TRBD2. The CDR3 is made up of 17 amino acids. In germline, CDR1 is SNHLY, CDR2 FYNNEI. V shed 6 bases and J 6 bases; nucleotides not matched to a gene: 13. In DNA form, the CDR3 reads TGTGCCAGCAGCGGACAGGGTGGGCTAGCGGGAGGCAATGAGCAGTTCTTC. This encodes CASSGQGGLAGGNEQFF.

The V call is TRBV30, the J call TRBJ2-6; D may be TRBD2 (7 bases). The V end lost 7 bases, the J end lost 0 bases, and 16 bases lay between the germline ends. Germline V gives CDR1 GTSNPN, CDR2 SVGIG (reference sequence). The CDR3 has 16 residues. The CDR3 loop reads CASPSGGLSGANVLTF. CDR3 nucleotide sequence: TGTGCCTCCCCTTCGGGGGGCCTCTCTGGGGCCAACGTCCTGACTTTC.

The rearrangement links TRBV6-5 to TRBJ2-1, with TRBD1 matching 12 bases. The CDR3 covers 16 residues. With 4 bases clipped from V and 1 base from J, the junction kept 2 bases outside the gene matches. Looked up from germline, CDR1 is MNHEY and CDR2 is SVGAGI. The CDR3 sequence is CASSLGQGASYNEQFF. In DNA, the CDR3 is TGTGCCAGCAGTTTGGGACAGGGGGCTTCCTACAATGAGCAGTTCTTC.

CDR3 nucleotides: TGTGCCAGCAGTCGTCCTGGGAGAGTGGGCGAGCAGTACTTC. The encoded protein is CASSRPGRVGEQYF. V is TRBV6-1 and J is TRBJ2-7, with TRBD2 as a possible D gene (5 bases). V lost 5 bases to trimming and J lost 6 bases, with 17 bases between them. CDR3 length: 14 residues. CDR1 is MNHNS, CDR2 SASEGT, per germline.

The J gene is TRBJ2-7, the V gene TRBV14; 10 bases line up with TRBD2. J was trimmed by 2 bases and V by 4 bases; bases with no gene match: 14. CDR1 and CDR2 from the germline V gene are SGHDN and FVKESK. The CDR3 spans 18 residues. The CDR3 here is CASSLEGSSGGSPYEQYF. The CDR3 bases are TGTGCCAGCAGCCTTGAGGGTTCTAGCGGGGGATCCCCCTACGAGCAGTACTTC. Using reference TRBV14 and TRBJ2-7 for the parts outside the CDR3, the full variable domain is EAGVTQFPSHSVIEKGQTVTLRCDPISGHDNLYWYRRVMGKEIKFLLHFVKESKQDESGMPNNRFLAERTGGTYSTLKVQPAELEDSGVYFCASSLEGSSGGSPYEQYFGPGTRLTVT.

This CDR3 is CASSYDPSGKETQYF. CDR3 bases: TGTGCCAGCAGTTACGACCCCTCGGGAAAGGAGACCCAGTACTTC. The chain joins TRBV6-5 to TRBJ2-5; possibly TRBD2 for D (5 bases). V dropped 2 bases and J dropped 5 bases, with 15 bases sitting between them. The CDR3 totals 15 residues. Looked up from germline, CDR1 is MNHEY and CDR2 is SVGAGI.